What follows are 6 T cell receptor beta chains derived from one specimen sequenced in a study of vaccination effects on CD4 cells after COVID-19. Sequenced by immunoSEQ multiplex PCR; TCRdb stores in-frame clones only, minus some. This table holds 30,000 to 35,000 clones, about 63% found once. Their target antigens are unknown. Antigen-specific CD4+ T cells were expanded (with viral peptide pools) by the ViraFEST assay ahead of sequencing. Following 10 days of culture, CD4+ T cells were isolated. The sequences come from CD4+ T cells from PBMCs cultured with HCoV-229E spike peptides, collected before COVID-19 vaccination. Every receptor here comes from a human donor who received a COVID-19 vaccine.

The chain is built from TRBV19 and TRBJ2-2; 10 bases fit TRBD1. The junction had 15 bases not matched to a gene; V was cut back by 5 bases and J by 6 bases. In germline, CDR1 is LNHDA, CDR2 SQIVND (reference sequence). The CDR3 contains 18 residues. CDR3 sequence reads: CASSGLSGTGERAGELFF. CDR3 in DNA: TGTGCCAGTAGTGGTCTATCCGGGACAGGGGAAAGGGCCGGGGAGCTGTTTTTT.

This clone was found once. The genes are TRBV9 and TRBJ1-6; D is unclear. Germline CDR1 and CDR2: SGDLS and YYNGEE. Between the trimmed V and J ends, which lost 1 base and 1 base, there was a span of 12 bases. The CDR3 consists of 17 residues. The CDR3 loop reads CASSVTNHQSYNSPLHF. DNA for the CDR3: TGTGCCAGCAGCGTAACCAACCATCAGTCCTATAATTCACCCCTCCACTTT.

This clone turned up a few times. V gene TRBV7-9 combines with J gene TRBJ1-1; D is ambiguous. V lost 5 bases to trimming and J lost 1 base, with 14 bases between them. Germline assignment: CDR1 SEHNR and CDR2 FQNEAQ (reference sequence). The CDR3 consists of 15 residues. The CDR3 here is CASSALWLPNTEAFF. In nucleotides, the CDR3 is TGTGCCAGCAGCGCATTGTGGCTTCCGAACACTGAAGCTTTCTTT.

The chain couples TRBV4-3 to TRBJ2-6, with TRBD2 matching over 13 bases. CDR3 length: 17 amino acids. V shed 1 base, J shed 3 bases, and the junction held 0 bases outside the gene matches. The V gene's germline CDR1 is LGHNA and CDR2 YSLEER. The CDR3 nucleotides read TGCGCCAGCAGCCAAGGGACTAGCGGGGGTGGGGCCAACGTCCTGACTTTC. It encodes CASSQGTSGGGANVLTF.

The rearrangement links TRBV12-3 or TRBV12-4 to TRBJ1-4; D gene unclear. Trimming took 10 bases from V and 5 from J, leaving 11 bases between them. The CDR3 runs to 12 residues. CDR3 DNA sequence: TGTGCCATCGCCGACGGAAATGAAAAACTGTTTTTT. It is translated as CAIADGNEKLFF.

This clone was found once. The V call is TRBV12-3 or TRBV12-4, the J call TRBJ1-1; D is unresolved. With 2 bases removed from V and 7 bases from J, the gap between germline ends came to 8 bases. The CDR3 spans 12 residues. The CDR3 nucleotides read TGTGCCAGCAGTTTAATTCCGCGTGAAGCTTTCTTT. Protein: CASSLIPREAFF.